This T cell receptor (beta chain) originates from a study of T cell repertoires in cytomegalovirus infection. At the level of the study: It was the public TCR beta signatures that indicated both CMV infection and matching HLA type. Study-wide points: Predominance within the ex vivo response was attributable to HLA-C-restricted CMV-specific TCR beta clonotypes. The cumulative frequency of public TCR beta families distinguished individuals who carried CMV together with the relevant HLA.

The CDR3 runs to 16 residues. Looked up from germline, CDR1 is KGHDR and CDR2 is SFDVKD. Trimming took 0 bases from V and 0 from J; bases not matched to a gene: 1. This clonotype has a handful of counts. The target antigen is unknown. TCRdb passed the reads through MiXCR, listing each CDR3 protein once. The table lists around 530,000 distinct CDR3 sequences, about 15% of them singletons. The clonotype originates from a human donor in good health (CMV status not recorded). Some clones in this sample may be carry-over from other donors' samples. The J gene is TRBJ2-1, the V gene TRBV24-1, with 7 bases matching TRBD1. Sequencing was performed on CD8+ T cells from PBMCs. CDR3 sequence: CATSDLGTDSYNEQFF. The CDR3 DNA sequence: TGTGCCACCAGTGATTTGGGGACAGACTCCTACAATGAGCAGTTCTTC.